These 25 T cell receptor beta chains share one sample of origin, sequenced in a study of regulatory T cells in long-lasting Graves disease. According to the study, TCR beta libraries were built with iRepertoire HTBI primers and CDR3-region Arm-PCR. TCRdb processed the multiplex PCR reads anew with MiXCR; each CDR3 protein has one entry. The sample lists hundreds of thousands of distinct CDR3 sequences; approximately 12% were seen once. The time point is: newly diagnosed GD, antithyroid drugs for less than 3 months. Generation of the TCR library employed RNA extracted from PBMCs. The same data also went into a second study, on T cells in Graves' hyperthyroidism and ophthalmopathy.

The source material was peripheral blood mononuclear cells (PBMCs), sampled at new diagnosis, from a patient treated with antithyroid drugs. The source is a woman in her 30s with Graves disease.

This chain joins TRBV15 and TRBJ2-5; unclear D gene. There are 15 residues in the CDR3. Germline CDR1 LNHNV, CDR2 YYDKDF (reference sequence). The V end lost 0 bases, the J end lost 4 bases, and 12 bases lay between the germline ends. The CDR3 spells CATSRDGPPGETQYF. The CDR3 DNA sequence: TGTGCCACCAGCAGAGATGGCCCCCCTGGAGAGACCCAGTACTTC.

This clonotype has at least ten counts. The rearrangement links TRBV6-5 to TRBJ1-1, with D unresolved. The CDR3 has 13 amino acids. Germline CDR1 reads MNHEY; CDR2 reads SVGAGI. Trimming removed 0 bases at V and 3 bases at J, with 5 bases between. CDR3 in amino acids: CASSYSVDTEAFF. In DNA, the CDR3 is TGTGCCAGCAGTTACTCGGTCGACACTGAAGCTTTCTTT.

The chain couples TRBV20-1 to TRBJ1-1, with TRBD1 as a possible D gene (5 bases). This CDR3 is built from 10 residues. Germline CDR1 reads DFQATT; CDR2 reads SNEGSKA (reference sequence). The V end lost 7 bases, the J end lost 11 bases, and 14 bases lay between the germline ends. CDR3 coding DNA: TGCAGTGTTAGGAGGGGCGCGGCTTTCTTT. The encoded protein is CSVRRGAAFF.

In the case of this clonotype: This likely stems from a read error, as it lies one base from a far larger clone. The chain uses TRBV2 and TRBJ2-1; D remains unclear. With the DNA end fitting TRBJ2-5 better, the J assignment may be wrong. The CDR3 consists of 13 residues. Germline V gene sequence: CDR1 SNHLY, CDR2 FYNNEI. The CDR3 DNA is TGTGCCAGCAGTGTACTCCAGAAAGAGACCCAGTACTTC. Encoded protein: CASSVLQKETQYF.

This clonotype occurred many times. The V and J genes are TRBV6-2 or TRBV6-3 and TRBJ2-7, with TRBD1 matching 7 bases. V lost 8 bases, J lost 2 bases, and 9 bases stayed unmatched. The CDR3 is made up of 14 amino acids. Per the germline V gene, CDR1 is MNHEY and CDR2 is SVGEGT. The CDR3 DNA reads as TGTGCCAGCGAGGTGTGGACAGGAACCTACGAGCAGTACTTC. As protein: CASEVWTGTYEQYF.

The sample holds many counts of this clonotype. The CDR3 DNA is TGTGCCAGCAGTTTACCAGGGCTTGGCTACACCTTC. Its translation is CASSLPGLGYTF. This chain links TRBV28 with TRBJ1-2; TRBD1 might be the D (5 bases). The CDR3 has 12 residues. Germline assignment: CDR1 MDHEN and CDR2 SYDVKM. The V gene lost 2 bases and the J gene lost 7 bases, with 8 bases spanning the gap.

Many counts were recorded for this clonotype. This rearrangement joins TRBV5-5 to TRBJ2-3, with D possibly being TRBD1 (6 bases). CDR3 length equals 17 residues. Germline CDR1 and CDR2: SGHKS and YYEKEE (reference sequence). V lost 2 bases and J 5 bases, leaving 21 bases between the germline ends. CDR3 region: CASSLRVGDARGDTQYF. In nucleotides, the CDR3 is TGTGCCAGCAGCTTACGGGTCGGGGACGCCAGGGGAGATACGCAGTATTTT.

In its sample, this clonotype was seen many times. CDR3 region: CASSLEGLADNEQFF. DNA for the CDR3: TGCGCCAGCAGCTTGGAGGGGCTAGCGGACAATGAGCAGTTCTTC. This rearrangement joins TRBV5-1 to TRBJ2-1, with 7 bases fitting TRBD2. Unmatched junction bases numbered 5, after V lost 0 bases and J lost 5 bases. The CDR3 loop spans 15 amino acids. Germline V gene data show CDR1 as SGHRS and CDR2 as YFSETQ.

CDR3 region: CASSTTTYQETQYF. The CDR3 DNA reads as TGTGCCAGCAGCACAACAACGTACCAAGAGACCCAGTACTTC. V and J are TRBV7-9 and TRBJ2-5; D uncertain. In germline, CDR1 is SEHNR, CDR2 FQNEAQ (reference sequence). The CDR3 is made up of 14 amino acids. V lost 5 bases to trimming and J lost 0 bases, with 10 bases between them.

This clonotype was counted a few times. This chain uses TRBV6-5 with TRBJ1-2; the D is unclear. V lost 0 bases and J 4 bases, leaving 15 bases between the germline ends. Germline CDR1 and CDR2: MNHEY and SVGAGI. CDR3 length: 16 amino acids. CDR3 residues: CASSYSFTDTSYGYTF. The CDR3 DNA follows: TGTGCCAGCAGTTACTCTTTCACCGATACCTCCTATGGCTACACCTTC.

The sample holds many counts of this clonotype. This chain uses TRBV19 with TRBJ1-2; no clear D. This CDR3 spans 15 amino acids. Per germline, CDR1 LNHDA and CDR2 SQIVND (reference sequence). Trimming took off 1 base at V and 2 bases at J, with 11 bases between the two ends. CDR3 in DNA: TGTGCCAGTAGTATAGGTTTGGAGGCAAACTATGGCTACACCTTC. It yields the protein CASSIGLEANYGYTF.

In its sample, this clonotype was seen a few times. This chain joins TRBV4-1 and TRBJ2-2; D not certain. From germline, CDR1 is MGHRA and CDR2 YSYEKL. Trimming cost V 0 bases and J 4 bases, with 18 bases left between them. This CDR3 has 18 amino acids. The CDR3 reads CASSQERFRIDGTGELFF. The CDR3 DNA follows: TGCGCCAGCAGCCAAGAGAGGTTTCGGATCGACGGCACCGGGGAGCTGTTTTTT.

This clonotype was recorded many times. The J gene is TRBJ2-7, the V gene TRBV2, with 8 bases fitting TRBD1. J lost 1 base, V lost 6 bases, and 8 bases had no gene match. CDR1 and CDR2 from the germline V gene are SNHLY and FYNNEI. The CDR3 is made up of 15 amino acids. In DNA, the CDR3 is TGTGCCAGCAGCCGTACAGGGGGTGGGTCCTACGAGCAGTACTTC. This translates into CASSRTGGGSYEQYF.

The chain is built from TRBV5-1 and TRBJ2-2; D is unresolved. Trimming stripped 2 bases from V and 3 bases from J, with 11 bases between. This CDR3 is built from 15 residues. Looked up from germline, CDR1 is SGHRS and CDR2 is YFSETQ. This CDR3 reads CASSFYGLDTGELFF. CDR3 coding DNA: TGCGCCAGCAGCTTTTACGGGTTGGACACCGGGGAGCTGTTTTTT. The complete variable domain, with remaining parts taken from reference TRBV5-1 and TRBJ2-2, reads KAGVTQTPRYLIKTRGQQVTLSCSPISGHRSVSWYQQTPGQGLQFLFEYFSETQRNKGNFPGRFSGRQFSNSRSEMNVSTLELGDSALYLCASSFYGLDTGELFFGEGSRLTVL.

This clonotype was detected ten times or more. The genes are TRBV28 and TRBJ1-5; D not certain. V was shortened by 6 bases and J by 0 bases, with 6 bases between the two germline ends. The CDR3 is 13 residues long. Germline CDR1 is MDHEN and CDR2 is SYDVKM. The CDR3 nucleotides read TGTGCCAGCAGGGACTATAGCAATCAGCCCCAGCATTTT. This encodes CASRDYSNQPQHF.

Ten or more counts support this clonotype. The chain joins TRBV13 to TRBJ2-1; 7 bases match TRBD1. The CDR3 is 15 residues long. Trimming took 0 bases from V and 6 from J; bases not matched to a gene: 5. From germline, CDR1 is PRHDT and CDR2 FYEKMQ (reference sequence). The DNA of the CDR3 is TGTGCCAGCAGCTTAGGCCAGGGGGATCGCAATGAGCAGTTCTTC. It codes for CASSLGQGDRNEQFF.

This clonotype was counted at least ten times. V is TRBV13 and J is TRBJ1-6; TRBD1 might be the D (5 bases). V was pared by 4 bases and J by 0 bases, with 13 bases between. The germline gives CDR1 PRHDT, CDR2 FYEKMQ (reference sequence). CDR3 size: 17 residues. CDR3 coding DNA: TGTGCCAGCAGCTCACGACAGCTTCCCTCCTATAATTCACCCCTCCACTTT. This codes for CASSSRQLPSYNSPLHF.

This clonotype was seen at least ten times. This chain links TRBV7-2 with TRBJ1-6; possibly TRBD1 for D (5 bases). The V gene lost 5 bases and the J gene lost 10 bases, with 18 bases spanning the gap. Germline V gene sequence: CDR1 SGHTA, CDR2 FQGNSA. The CDR3 runs 15 residues. The CDR3 spells CASSPFGGLGSPLHF. The CDR3 region has the DNA TGTGCCAGCAGCCCCTTCGGGGGACTAGGCTCACCCCTCCACTTT.

This clonotype showed up many times. CDR3 in amino acids: CATSRVAGPSGELFF. The CDR3 DNA is TGTGCCACCAGCAGAGTTGCGGGTCCGTCCGGGGAGCTGTTTTTT. The chain joins TRBV15 to TRBJ2-2; tentatively, D is TRBD2 (5 bases). Trimming removed 1 base from V and 6 bases from J, with 12 bases in between. Per germline, CDR1 LNHNV and CDR2 YYDKDF (reference sequence). This CDR3 has 15 residues.

Ten or more counts support this clonotype. The rearrangement links TRBV7-2 to TRBJ1-4; D is undetermined. Germline CDR1 and CDR2: SGHTA and FQGNSA. Deletions cut 5 bases from V and 12 bases from J, with 19 bases between. The CDR3 length is 14 residues. CDR3 sequence reads: CASSAGLVVKELFF. The CDR3 DNA reads as TGTGCCAGCAGCGCAGGTTTAGTCGTGAAGGAACTGTTTTTT.

The chain couples TRBV7-9 to TRBJ2-1; D possibly corresponds to TRBD2 (5 bases). CDR3 length: 14 amino acids. CDR1 is SEHNR, CDR2 FQNEAQ, per germline (reference sequence). With 3 bases removed from V and 8 bases from J, the gap between germline ends came to 14 bases. This CDR3 is CASSFGGPWDEQFF. In nucleotides, the CDR3 is TGTGCCAGCAGCTTCGGCGGGCCGTGGGATGAGCAGTTCTTC.

This clonotype was picked up many times. The V call is TRBV12-5, the J call TRBJ2-3; the D is unclear. Germline V lookup: CDR1 LGHNT, CDR2 FRNRAP. Trimming removed 1 base from V and 6 bases from J, with 8 bases in between. The length of the CDR3 is 13 residues. The CDR3 nucleotides are TGTGCTAGTGGTTTGGACTTACTTGATACGCAGTATTTT. It codes for CASGLDLLDTQYF.

In its sample, this clonotype was seen many times. This chain links TRBV19 with TRBJ1-2; the D is unclear. The CDR3 spans 15 residues. Germline lookup yields CDR1 LNHDA and CDR2 SQIVND (reference sequence). V shed 4 bases and J shed 4 bases, with 16 bases lying between them. The CDR3 spells CASSTGAGPTYGYTF. In DNA form, the CDR3 reads TGTGCCAGTAGTACAGGAGCCGGGCCAACCTATGGCTACACCTTC.

A remark on this clonotype: A much larger clone differs from this one at a single base, so this may be a read error. The chain uses TRBV4-3 and TRBJ2-3; a weak D match, TRBD2 (6 bases). Germline CDR1 LGHNA, CDR2 YSLEER. The CDR3 runs to 13 residues. The CDR3 DNA follows: TGCGCCAGCAGCCAAGATCTGGAGGGTACGCGGTATTTT. Translation gives CASSQDLEGTRYF.

This clonotype was counted ten times or more. The chain has TRBV5-5 and TRBJ1-1; D call uncertain. V shed 4 bases and J shed 1 base, with 8 bases lying between them. This CDR3 spans 13 amino acids. The germline V gene has CDR1 SGHKS and CDR2 YYEKEE (reference sequence). The CDR3 region has the DNA TGTGCCAGCAGCGCCGACCCGAACACTGAAGCTTTCTTT. Protein: CASSADPNTEAFF.